The 13 T cell receptor beta chains given below trace back to one sample, sequenced in a study of neurological immune-mediated disorders. TCRdb re-called the 5' RACE reads through MiXCR, storing one row per CDR3 protein. The table has about 120,000 distinct CDR3 sequences, more than 2.5% seen once. Sequenced material: PBMCs. These receptors all come from a woman in her 30s with multiple sclerosis.

There are a few counts of this clonotype. The DNA for the CDR3 is TGTGCCAGCAGGGGACAGCTCTACAATGAGCAGTTCTTC. Its translation: CASRGQLYNEQFF. The chain combines TRBV27 with TRBJ2-1, with 7 bases identical to TRBD1. Per the germline V gene, CDR1 is MNHEY and CDR2 is SMNVEV (reference sequence). The CDR3 is 13 amino acids. The trim removed 6 bases at V and 3 bases at J, leaving 2 bases unmatched.

At least ten counts were recorded for this clonotype. The V call is TRBV10-3, the J call TRBJ2-1; 9 bases map to TRBD1. V was pared by 8 bases and J by 8 bases, with 4 bases of the junction left unmatched. The germline gives CDR1 ENHRY, CDR2 SYGVKD. CDR3 size: 12 residues. This CDR3 reads CAISGTGYEQFF. The CDR3 DNA sequence: TGTGCCATCTCCGGGACAGGGTATGAGCAGTTCTTC.

This clonotype showed up many times. The chain is built from TRBV6-2 or TRBV6-3 and TRBJ2-3; D unresolved. Per the germline V gene, CDR1 is MNHEY and CDR2 is SVGEGT. The CDR3 is made up of 16 amino acids. Trimming removed 2 bases at V and 2 bases at J, with 14 bases between. As DNA, the CDR3 is TGTGCCAGCAGTTACGGATTTGGCTTGGACACAGATACGCAGTATTTT. Translated: CASSYGFGLDTDTQYF.

Many counts were recorded for this clonotype. The V gene is TRBV6-2 or TRBV6-3, the J gene TRBJ1-1; D is perhaps TRBD1 (6 bases). Trimming stripped 5 bases from V and 4 bases from J, with 20 bases between. Germline-derived CDR1 and CDR2 are MNHEY and SVGEGT. CDR3 length: 16 amino acids. In DNA, the CDR3 is TGTGCCAGCAGTCGAAATGCCCAGGGGTCGGGCACTGAAGCTTTCTTT. Protein: CASSRNAQGSGTEAFF.

This clonotype appeared many times. The chain joins TRBV20-1 to TRBJ1-6, with D maybe TRBD1 (5 bases). Germline CDR1 and CDR2: DFQATT and SNEGSKA (reference sequence). CDR3 length: 13 residues. The V end was cut by 7 bases, the J end by 9 bases, with 16 bases between. The CDR3 nucleotides read TGCAGTGGTCTTCTGGGGGAGGGTTCACCCCTCCACTTT. It is translated as CSGLLGEGSPLHF.

This clonotype was detected many times. V and J are TRBV5-6 and TRBJ1-2; the match to TRBD1 covers 7 bases. This CDR3 has 15 amino acids. The V gene end was trimmed by 4 bases and the J gene end by 6 bases; junction bases not matched to a gene: 12. From germline, CDR1 is SGHDT and CDR2 YYEEEE. This CDR3 reads CASSQGGPPPDGYTF. In DNA form, the CDR3 reads TGTGCCAGCAGCCAGGGGGGCCCCCCGCCCGATGGCTACACCTTC. The complete variable domain, with remaining parts taken from reference TRBV5-6 and TRBJ1-2, reads DAGVTQSPTHLIKTRGQQVTLRCSPKSGHDTVSWYQQALGQGPQFIFQYYEEEERQRGNFPDRFSGHQFPNYSSELNVNALLLGDSALYLCASSQGGPPPDGYTFGSGTRLTVV.

This clonotype was counted ten times or more. This chain uses TRBV20-1 with TRBJ2-5, with D hard to call. V lost 2 bases and J 4 bases, leaving 11 bases between the germline ends. The CDR3 spans 13 residues. Germline assignment: CDR1 DFQATT and CDR2 SNEGSKA (reference sequence). The CDR3 is CSARYDRRETQYF. Written as DNA, the CDR3 is TGCAGTGCTAGATACGACCGCCGAGAGACCCAGTACTTC.

This clonotype was detected many times. The chain carries TRBV25-1 and TRBJ2-3; possibly TRBD1 for D (5 bases). Trimming pared 5 bases from V and 7 bases from J, leaving 16 bases between. The CDR3 spans 14 residues. Germline CDR1 reads MGHDK; CDR2 reads SYGVNS. CDR3 loop: CASSKDLGDYTQYF. The CDR3 nucleotides are TGTGCCAGCAGTAAAGATTTAGGGGATTATACGCAGTATTTT.

This clonotype was picked up many times. The chain uses TRBV12-3 or TRBV12-4 and TRBJ1-4; D is perhaps TRBD1 (6 bases). This CDR3 region has 14 residues. The V end lost 6 bases, the J end lost 8 bases, and 16 bases lay between the germline ends. The CDR3 nucleotides read TGTGCCAGCAGACAAACAGGGAGTGGGGAAAAACTGTTTTTT. Translation: CASRQTGSGEKLFF.

At least ten counts were recorded for this clonotype. The V and J genes are TRBV3-1 and TRBJ1-2; D call uncertain. Trimming cost V 0 bases and J 4 bases, with 6 bases left between them. The CDR3 consists of 13 residues. From germline, CDR1 is LGHDT and CDR2 YNNKEL (reference sequence). The CDR3 nucleotides are TGTGCCAGCAGCCAAGAGTTTTTCTATGGCTACACCTTC. Translating it yields CASSQEFFYGYTF.

This clonotype was found many times. V usage is TRBV20-1 and J usage is TRBJ1-6; possibly TRBD1 for D (6 bases). V lost 0 bases and J 6 bases, leaving 9 bases between the germline ends. Looked up from germline, CDR1 is DFQATT and CDR2 is SNEGSKA (reference sequence). The CDR3 contains 14 residues. The CDR3, as DNA: TGCAGTGCTAGAGACGGGACAAGTAATTCACCCCTCCACTTT. Its protein is CSARDGTSNSPLHF.

The sample holds many counts of this clonotype. The V call is TRBV7-6, the J call TRBJ2-1, with 9 positions matching TRBD1. J lost 7 bases, V lost 5 bases, and 15 bases had no gene match. This CDR3 spans 17 amino acids. Per germline, CDR1 SGHVS and CDR2 FNYEAQ. CDR3 region: CASSLISSRDRDNEQFF. As DNA, the CDR3 is TGTGCCAGCAGCCTAATCTCGTCCCGGGACAGGGATAATGAGCAGTTCTTC.

Ten or more counts support this clonotype. The V call is TRBV7-2, the J call TRBJ1-2, with a possible D match to TRBD1 (5 bases). Germline values: CDR1 SGHTA, CDR2 FQGNSA. The CDR3 is 16 residues long. Trimming left V 5 bases short and J 7 bases short, with 23 bases between. CDR3 residues: CASSPVKGKLGGGYTF. The CDR3 DNA sequence: TGTGCCAGCAGCCCCGTCAAGGGGAAATTGGGTGGTGGCTACACCTTC.